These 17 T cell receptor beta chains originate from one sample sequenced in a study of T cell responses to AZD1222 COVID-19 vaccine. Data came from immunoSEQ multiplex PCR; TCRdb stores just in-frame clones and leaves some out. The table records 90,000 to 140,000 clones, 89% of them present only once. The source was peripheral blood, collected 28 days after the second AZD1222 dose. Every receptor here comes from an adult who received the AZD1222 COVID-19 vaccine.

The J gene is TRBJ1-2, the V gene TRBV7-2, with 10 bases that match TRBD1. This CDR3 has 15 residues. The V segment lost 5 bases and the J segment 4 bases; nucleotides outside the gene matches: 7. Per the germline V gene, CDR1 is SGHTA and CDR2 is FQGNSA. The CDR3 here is CASSQRQGASYGYTF. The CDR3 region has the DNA TGTGCCAGCAGCCAAAGACAGGGGGCCAGCTATGGCTACACCTTC.

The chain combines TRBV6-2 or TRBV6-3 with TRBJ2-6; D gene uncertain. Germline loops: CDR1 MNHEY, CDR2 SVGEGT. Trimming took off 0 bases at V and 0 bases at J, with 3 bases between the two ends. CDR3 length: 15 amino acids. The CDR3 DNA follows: TGTGCCAGCAGTTACTCGAGCTCTGGGGCCAACGTCCTGACTTTC. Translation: CASSYSSSGANVLTF.

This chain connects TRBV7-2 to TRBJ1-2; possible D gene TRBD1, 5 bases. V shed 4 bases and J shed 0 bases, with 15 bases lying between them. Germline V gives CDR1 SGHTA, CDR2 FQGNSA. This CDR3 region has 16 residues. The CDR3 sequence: CASSSEGAGSNYGYTF. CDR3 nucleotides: TGTGCCAGCAGCTCCGAAGGGGCGGGATCTAACTATGGCTACACCTTC.

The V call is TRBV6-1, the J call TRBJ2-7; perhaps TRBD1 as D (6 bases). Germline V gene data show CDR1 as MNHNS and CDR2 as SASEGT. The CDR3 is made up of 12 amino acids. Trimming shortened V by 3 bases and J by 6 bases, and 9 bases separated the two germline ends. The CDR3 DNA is TGTGCCAGCAGTGAGTACAGGGTCGAGCAGTACTTC. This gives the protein CASSEYRVEQYF.

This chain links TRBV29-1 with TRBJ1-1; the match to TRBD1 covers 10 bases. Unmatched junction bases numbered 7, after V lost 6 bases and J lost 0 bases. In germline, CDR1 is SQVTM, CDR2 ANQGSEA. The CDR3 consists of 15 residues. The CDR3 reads CSVKGQGGVNTEAFF. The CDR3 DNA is TGCAGCGTGAAAGGACAGGGGGGGGTGAACACTGAAGCTTTCTTT.

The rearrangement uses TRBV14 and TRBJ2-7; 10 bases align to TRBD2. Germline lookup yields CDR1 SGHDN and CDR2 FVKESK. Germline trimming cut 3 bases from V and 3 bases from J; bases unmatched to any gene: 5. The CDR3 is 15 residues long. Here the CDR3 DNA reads TGTGCCAGCAGCCATTCGATAGCGGGAGGCTACGAGCAGTACTTC. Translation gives CASSHSIAGGYEQYF.

Here the CDR3 reads CASSTGFDRLNYGYTF. The CDR3 DNA sequence: TGTGCCAGCAGCACGGGGTTCGACAGGCTCAACTATGGCTACACCTTC. The chain links TRBV28 to TRBJ1-2, with D perhaps matching TRBD1 (6 bases). Trimming took 6 bases from V and 2 from J, leaving 19 bases between them. Per the germline V gene, CDR1 is MDHEN and CDR2 is SYDVKM. The CDR3 extends over 16 amino acids.

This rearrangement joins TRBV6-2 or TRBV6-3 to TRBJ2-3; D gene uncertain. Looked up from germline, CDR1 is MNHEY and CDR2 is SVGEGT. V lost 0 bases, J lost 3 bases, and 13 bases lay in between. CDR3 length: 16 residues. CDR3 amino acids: CASSYSPGYGTDTQYF. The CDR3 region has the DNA TGTGCCAGCAGTTACTCGCCCGGGTACGGGACAGATACGCAGTATTTT.

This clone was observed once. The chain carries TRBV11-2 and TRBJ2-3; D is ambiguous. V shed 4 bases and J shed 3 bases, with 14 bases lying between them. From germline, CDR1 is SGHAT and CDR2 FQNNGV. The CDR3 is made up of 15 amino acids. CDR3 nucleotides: TGTGCCAGCAGCTCCCGGGCGTGGAGTACAGATACGCAGTATTTT. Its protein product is CASSSRAWSTDTQYF.

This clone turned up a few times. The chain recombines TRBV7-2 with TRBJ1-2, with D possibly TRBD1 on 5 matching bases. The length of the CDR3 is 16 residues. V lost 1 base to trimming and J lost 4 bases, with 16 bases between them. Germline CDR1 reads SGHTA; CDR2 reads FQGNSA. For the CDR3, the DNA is TGTGCCAGCAGCTTAGGAGTAAGGGCGCAGGGCTATGGCTACACCTTC. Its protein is CASSLGVRAQGYGYTF.

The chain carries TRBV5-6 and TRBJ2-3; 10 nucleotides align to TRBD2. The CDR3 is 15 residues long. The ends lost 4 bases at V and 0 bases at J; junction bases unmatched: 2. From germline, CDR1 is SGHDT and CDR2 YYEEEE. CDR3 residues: CASSLAGASTDTQYF. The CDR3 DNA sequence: TGTGCCAGCAGCCTAGCGGGAGCTAGCACAGATACGCAGTATTTT.

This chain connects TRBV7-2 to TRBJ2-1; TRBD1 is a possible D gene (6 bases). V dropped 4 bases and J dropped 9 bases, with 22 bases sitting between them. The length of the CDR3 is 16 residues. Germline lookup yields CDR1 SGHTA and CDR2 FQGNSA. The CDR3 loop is CASSWDRVSKGGEQFF. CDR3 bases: TGTGCCAGCAGCTGGGACCGGGTCTCTAAAGGGGGTGAGCAGTTCTTC.

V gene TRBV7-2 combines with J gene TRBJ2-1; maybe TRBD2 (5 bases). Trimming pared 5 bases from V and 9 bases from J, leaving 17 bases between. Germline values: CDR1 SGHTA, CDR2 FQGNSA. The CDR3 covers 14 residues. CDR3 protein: CASSPQLGVGEQFF. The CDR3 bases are TGTGCCAGCAGCCCCCAGCTGGGAGTAGGTGAGCAGTTCTTC.

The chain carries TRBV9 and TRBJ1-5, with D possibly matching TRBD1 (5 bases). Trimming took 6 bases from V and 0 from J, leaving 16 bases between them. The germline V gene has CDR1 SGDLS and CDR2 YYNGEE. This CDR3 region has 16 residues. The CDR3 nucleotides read TGTGCCAGCAACAAGCAGGGCCATCCTAGCAATCAGCCCCAGCATTTT. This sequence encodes CASNKQGHPSNQPQHF.

The CDR3 bases are TGCGCCAGCAGCCAAGATGGCAGGGGGAACACCGGGGAGCTGTTTTTT. Residues: CASSQDGRGNTGELFF. The chain has TRBV4-1 and TRBJ2-2, with TRBD1 as a possible D gene (6 bases). Trimming cost V 0 bases and J 1 base, with 9 bases left between them. Germline V gene sequence: CDR1 MGHRA, CDR2 YSYEKL. This CDR3 contains 16 residues.

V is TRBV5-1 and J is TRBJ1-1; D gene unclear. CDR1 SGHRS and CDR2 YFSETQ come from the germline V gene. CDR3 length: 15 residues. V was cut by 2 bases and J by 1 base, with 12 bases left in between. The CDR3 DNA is TGCGCCAGCAGCTTTGGAGCGGCCGGGAACACTGAAGCTTTCTTT. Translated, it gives CASSFGAAGNTEAFF.

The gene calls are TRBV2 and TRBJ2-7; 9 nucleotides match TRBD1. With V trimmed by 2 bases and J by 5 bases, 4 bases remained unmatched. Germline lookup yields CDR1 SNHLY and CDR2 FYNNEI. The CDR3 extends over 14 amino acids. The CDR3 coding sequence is TGTGCCAGCAGTGAACCGTGGACAGGGGACGAGCAGTACTTC. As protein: CASSEPWTGDEQYF.